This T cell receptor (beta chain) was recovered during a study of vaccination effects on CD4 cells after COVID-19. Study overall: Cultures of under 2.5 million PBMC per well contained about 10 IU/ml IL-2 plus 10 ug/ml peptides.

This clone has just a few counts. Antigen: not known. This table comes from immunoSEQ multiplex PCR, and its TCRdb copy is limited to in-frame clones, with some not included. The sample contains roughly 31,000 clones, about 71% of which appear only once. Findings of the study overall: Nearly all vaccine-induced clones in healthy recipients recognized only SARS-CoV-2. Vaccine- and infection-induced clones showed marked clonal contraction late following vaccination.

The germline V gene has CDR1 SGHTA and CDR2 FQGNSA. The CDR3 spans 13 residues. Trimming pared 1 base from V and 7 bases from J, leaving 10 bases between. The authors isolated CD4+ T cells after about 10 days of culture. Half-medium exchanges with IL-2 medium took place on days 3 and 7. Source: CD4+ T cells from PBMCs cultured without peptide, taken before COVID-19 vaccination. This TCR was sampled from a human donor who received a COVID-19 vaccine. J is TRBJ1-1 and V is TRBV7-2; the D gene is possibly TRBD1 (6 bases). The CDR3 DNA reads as TGTGCCAGCAGCTTAGAAAGGACAGTTGAAGCTTTCTTT. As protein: CASSLERTVEAFF.